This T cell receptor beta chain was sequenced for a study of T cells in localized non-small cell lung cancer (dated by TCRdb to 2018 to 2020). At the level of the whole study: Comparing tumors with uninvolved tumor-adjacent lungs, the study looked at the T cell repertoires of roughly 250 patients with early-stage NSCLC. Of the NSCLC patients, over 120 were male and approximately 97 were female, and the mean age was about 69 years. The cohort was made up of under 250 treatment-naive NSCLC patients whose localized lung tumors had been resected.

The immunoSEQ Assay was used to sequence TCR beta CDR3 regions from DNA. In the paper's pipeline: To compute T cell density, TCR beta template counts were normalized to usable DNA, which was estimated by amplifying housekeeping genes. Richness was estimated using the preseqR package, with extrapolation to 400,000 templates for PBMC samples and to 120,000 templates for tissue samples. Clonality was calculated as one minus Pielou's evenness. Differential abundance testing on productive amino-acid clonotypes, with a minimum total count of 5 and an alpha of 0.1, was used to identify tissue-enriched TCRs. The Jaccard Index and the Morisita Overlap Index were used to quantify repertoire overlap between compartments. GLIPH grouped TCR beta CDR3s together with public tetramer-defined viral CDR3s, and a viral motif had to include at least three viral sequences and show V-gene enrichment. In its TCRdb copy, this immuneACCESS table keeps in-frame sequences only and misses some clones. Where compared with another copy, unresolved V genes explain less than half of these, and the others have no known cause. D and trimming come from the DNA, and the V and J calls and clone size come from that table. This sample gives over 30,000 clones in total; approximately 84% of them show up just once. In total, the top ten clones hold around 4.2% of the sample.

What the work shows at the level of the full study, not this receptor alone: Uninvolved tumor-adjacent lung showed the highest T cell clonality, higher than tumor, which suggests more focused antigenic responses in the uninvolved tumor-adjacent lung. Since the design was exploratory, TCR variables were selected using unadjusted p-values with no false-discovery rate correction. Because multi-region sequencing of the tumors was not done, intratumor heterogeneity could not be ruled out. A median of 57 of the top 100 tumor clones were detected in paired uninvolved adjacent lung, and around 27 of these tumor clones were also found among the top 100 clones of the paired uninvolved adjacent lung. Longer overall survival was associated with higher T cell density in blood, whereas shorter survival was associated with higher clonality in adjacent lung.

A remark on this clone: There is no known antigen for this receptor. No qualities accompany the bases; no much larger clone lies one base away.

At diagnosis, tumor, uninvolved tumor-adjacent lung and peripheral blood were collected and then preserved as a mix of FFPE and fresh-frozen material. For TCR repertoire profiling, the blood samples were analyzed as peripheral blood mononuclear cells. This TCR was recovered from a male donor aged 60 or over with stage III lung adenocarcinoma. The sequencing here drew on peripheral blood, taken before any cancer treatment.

Here is the DNA: TGTGCCAGTGTTCCCAACAACTACGAGCAGTACTTC. Translation gives CASVPNNYEQYF. This chain joins TRBV6-1 to TRBJ2-7, with the D gene call left open. CDR1 MNHNS and CDR2 SASEGT are derived from the germline V gene. Taken from cysteine to phenylalanine, the CDR3 has 12 residues. Kept here is only the CDR3 DNA, which spans 36 bases and is read in frame from base 1. V is reduced by 9 bases and J by 3 bases, leaving a spacing of 12 bases between them.